This T cell receptor beta chain originates from a study of CD8+ T cells in alopecia areata. A remark on this clone: Its antigen is currently unknown. Other DNA variants within this sample encode the same CDR3.

Germline V lookup: CDR1 SQVTM, CDR2 ANQGSEA. Trimming took off 6 bases at V and 3 bases at J, with 9 bases between the two ends. The CDR3 runs 13 residues. After isolation, RNA underwent reverse transcription to generate cDNA as the sequencing template. Clones were sequenced by immunoSEQ multiplex PCR, and TCRdb holds only the in-frame ones, with some missing. The table has roughly 200,000 clones, 56% seen once; the top ten hold 4.9%. General study results and limits: Especially in alopecia totalis/universalis, lesional scalp showed greater clonality than normal scalp did. Although TCR sharing was seen in mice, sharing across patients was less clear, possibly for HLA-related reasons.

The TCR comes from a human donor in good health. The chain has TRBV29-1 and TRBJ2-6; weak D call: TRBD1 (5 bases). Sequenced input: CD8+ T cells sorted from blood. CDR3 loop: CSVAGIGANVLTF. The CDR3 region has the DNA TGCAGCGTCGCAGGGATTGGGGCCAACGTCCTGACTTTC.